What follows are 4 T cell receptor beta chains derived from one specimen sequenced in a study of shared clonotypes between healthy human individuals. TCRdb's table, derived via immunoSEQ multiplex PCR, lists solely in-frame clones and lacks some. The table has a few million clones, approximately 92% seen once; the top ten hold over 0.12%. The material sequenced was naive CD4+ T cells sorted from blood. Subset noted: CD45RA+ positively selected. These receptors originate from a man between 18 and 35 years old in good health.

The rearrangement joins TRBV13 to TRBJ1-5, with a tentative D call TRBD1 (6 bases). The CDR3 is 20 residues long. The ends were cut back, 9 bases at V and 9 bases at J, with 39 bases in the middle. From germline, CDR1 is PRHDT and CDR2 FYEKMQ (reference sequence). The CDR3 region has the DNA TGTGCCAGTCTCTCCCCCCCCCAGGGGAGTATGCTTATCTTGTCATGGCCCCAGCATTTT. Translation: CASLSPPQGSMLILSWPQHF.

The sample holds one count of this clone. The chain's CDR3 is CASSSGQGALGIQYF. The CDR3 DNA follows: TGTGCCAGTAGTTCTGGACAGGGAGCCTTAGGCATTCAGTACTTC. The chain joins TRBV19 to TRBJ2-4; 8 bases align to TRBD1. The J segment lost 9 bases and the V segment lost 5 bases, leaving 12 bases of the junction unmatched. This CDR3 is built from 15 residues. The germline V gene has CDR1 LNHDA and CDR2 SQIVND (reference sequence).

The chain carries TRBV11-3 and TRBJ2-5; D unclear. The germline CDR1 and CDR2 sequences are SGHNT and YENEEA. This CDR3 spans 14 amino acids. Trimming stripped 5 bases from V and 1 base from J, with 11 bases between. The CDR3 coding sequence is TGTGCCAGCAGCCCCTCCGGCCTCCAAGAGACCCAGTACTTC. It codes for CASSPSGLQETQYF.

The chain couples TRBV7-9 to TRBJ1-4, with D unclear. CDR1 and CDR2 (germline): SEHNR, FQNEAQ (reference sequence). The V end was cut by 6 bases, the J end by 3 bases, with 11 bases between. This CDR3 contains 14 residues. The CDR3: CASRLDSANEKLFF. CDR3 coding DNA: TGTGCCAGCAGATTGGATTCGGCTAATGAAAAACTGTTTTTT.